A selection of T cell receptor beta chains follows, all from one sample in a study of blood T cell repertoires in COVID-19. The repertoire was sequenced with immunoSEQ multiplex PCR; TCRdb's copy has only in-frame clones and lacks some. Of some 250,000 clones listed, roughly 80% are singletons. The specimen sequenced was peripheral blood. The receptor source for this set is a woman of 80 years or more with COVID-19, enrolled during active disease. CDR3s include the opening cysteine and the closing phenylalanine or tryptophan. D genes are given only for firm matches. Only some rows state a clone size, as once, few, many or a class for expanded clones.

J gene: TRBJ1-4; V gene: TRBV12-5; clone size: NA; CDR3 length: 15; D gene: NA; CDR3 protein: CASGLSGIFNEKLFF; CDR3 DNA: TGTGCTAGTGGTCTCTCCGGGATCTTTAATGAAAAACTGTTTTTT
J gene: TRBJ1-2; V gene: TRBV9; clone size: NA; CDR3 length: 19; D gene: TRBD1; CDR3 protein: CASSASHGTGGPNGYGYTF; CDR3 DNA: TGTGCCAGCAGCGCGAGCCATGGGACAGGGGGACCTAATGGGTATGGCTACACCTTC
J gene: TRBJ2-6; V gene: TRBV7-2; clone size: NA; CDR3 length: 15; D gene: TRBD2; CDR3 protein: CASGEGAGGANVLTF; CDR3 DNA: TGTGCCAGCGGGGAGGGAGCGGGAGGGGCCAACGTCCTGACTTTC
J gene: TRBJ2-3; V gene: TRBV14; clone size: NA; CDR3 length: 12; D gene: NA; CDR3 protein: CASSQTGYTQYF; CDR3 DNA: TGTGCCAGCAGCCAGACAGGATATACGCAGTATTTT
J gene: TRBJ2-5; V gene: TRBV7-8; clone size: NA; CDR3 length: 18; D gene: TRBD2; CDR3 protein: CASSLKGSGGPRVETQYF; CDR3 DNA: TGTGCCAGCAGCTTAAAGGGCTCGGGAGGGCCTCGTGTAGAGACCCAGTACTTC
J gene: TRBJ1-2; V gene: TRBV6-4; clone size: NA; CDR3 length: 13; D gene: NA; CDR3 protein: CASSYNGNYGYTF; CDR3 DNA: TGTGCCAGCAGTTATAACGGGAACTATGGCTACACCTTC
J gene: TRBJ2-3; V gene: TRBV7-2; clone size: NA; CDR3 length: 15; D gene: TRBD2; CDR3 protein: CASSLRLAGTDTQYF; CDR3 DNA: TGTGCCAGCAGCTTGAGACTAGCGGGTACAGATACGCAGTATTTT
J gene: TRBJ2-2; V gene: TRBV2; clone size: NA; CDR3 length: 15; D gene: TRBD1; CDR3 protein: CASNLQGTNTGELFF; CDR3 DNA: TGTGCCAGCAACTTACAGGGGACGAACACCGGGGAGCTGTTTTTT
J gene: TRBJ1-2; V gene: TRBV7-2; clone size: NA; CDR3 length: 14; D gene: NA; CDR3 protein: CASRARTGGAGYTF; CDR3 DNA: TGTGCCAGCAGAGCCCGGACGGGGGGTGCTGGCTACACCTTC
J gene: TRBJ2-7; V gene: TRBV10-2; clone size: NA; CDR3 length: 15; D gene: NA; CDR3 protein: CASSEFGTLSYEQYF; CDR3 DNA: TGCGCCAGCAGCGAATTCGGGACACTCTCCTACGAGCAGTACTTC
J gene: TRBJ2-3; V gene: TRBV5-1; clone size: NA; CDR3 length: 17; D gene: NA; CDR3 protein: CASTLGFAGTSTDTQYF; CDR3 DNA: TGCGCCAGCACCTTGGGATTTGCGGGAACTAGCACAGATACGCAGTATTTT
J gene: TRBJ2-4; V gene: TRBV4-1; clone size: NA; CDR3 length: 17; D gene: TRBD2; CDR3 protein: CASSRRTSGGSAWIQYF; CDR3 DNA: TGCGCCAGCAGCCGACGGACTAGCGGGGGGTCCGCGTGGATTCAGTACTTC
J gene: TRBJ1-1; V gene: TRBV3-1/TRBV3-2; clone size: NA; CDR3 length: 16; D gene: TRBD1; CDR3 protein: CASSQGDRGPAFLAFF; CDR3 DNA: TGTGCCAGCAGCCAAGGAGACAGGGGGCCGGCTTTTTTGGCTTTCTTT
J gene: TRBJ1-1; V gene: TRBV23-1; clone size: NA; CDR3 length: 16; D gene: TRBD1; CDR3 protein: CASSQRADRGGTEAFF; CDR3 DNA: TGCGCCAGCAGCCAACGAGCCGACAGGGGAGGAACTGAAGCTTTCTTT
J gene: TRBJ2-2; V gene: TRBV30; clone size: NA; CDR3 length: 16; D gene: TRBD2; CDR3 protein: CAWSAERGGPVGELFF; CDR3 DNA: TGTGCCTGGAGTGCCGAGCGCGGGGGGCCCGTCGGGGAGCTGTTTTTT
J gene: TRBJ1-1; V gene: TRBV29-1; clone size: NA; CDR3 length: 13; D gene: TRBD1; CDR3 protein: CSSSQGGNTEAFF; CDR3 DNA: TGCTCTTCTTCCCAGGGGGGGAACACTGAAGCTTTCTTT
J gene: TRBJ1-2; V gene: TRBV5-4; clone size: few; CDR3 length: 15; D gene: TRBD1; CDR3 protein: CASSPTDRANYGYTF; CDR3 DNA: TGTGCCAGCAGCCCGACCGACAGGGCGAACTATGGCTACACCTTC
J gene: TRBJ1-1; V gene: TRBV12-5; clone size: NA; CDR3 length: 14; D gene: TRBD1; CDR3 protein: CASAPGGVYTEAFF; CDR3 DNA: TGTGCTAGTGCCCCAGGGGGCGTATACACTGAAGCTTTCTTT
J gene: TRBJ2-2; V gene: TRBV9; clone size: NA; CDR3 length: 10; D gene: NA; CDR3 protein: CASGPGELFF; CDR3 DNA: TGTGCCAGCGGGCCCGGGGAGCTGTTTTTT
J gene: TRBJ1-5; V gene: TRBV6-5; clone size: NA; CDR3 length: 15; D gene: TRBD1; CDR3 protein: CASSYGTGDNQPQHF; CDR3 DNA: TGTGCCAGCAGTTACGGGACAGGGGACAATCAGCCCCAGCATTTT
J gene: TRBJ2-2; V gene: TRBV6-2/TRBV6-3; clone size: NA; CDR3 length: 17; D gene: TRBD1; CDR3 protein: CASSWTGTLPNTGELFF; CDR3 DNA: TGTGCCAGCAGTTGGACAGGGACTCTCCCGAACACCGGGGAGCTGTTTTTT
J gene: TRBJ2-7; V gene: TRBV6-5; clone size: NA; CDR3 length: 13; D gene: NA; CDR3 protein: CASRRGSSYEQYF; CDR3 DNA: TGTGCCAGCAGAAGGGGTTCTAGCTACGAGCAGTACTTC
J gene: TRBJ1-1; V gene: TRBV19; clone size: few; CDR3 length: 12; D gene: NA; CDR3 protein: CASRGVTTEAFF; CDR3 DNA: TGTGCCAGCCGCGGGGTGACCACTGAAGCTTTCTTT
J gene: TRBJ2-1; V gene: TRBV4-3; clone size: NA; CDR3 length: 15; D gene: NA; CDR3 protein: CASSQGRQIYNEQFF; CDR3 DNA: TGCGCCAGCAGCCAAGGTCGCCAGATCTACAATGAGCAGTTCTTC
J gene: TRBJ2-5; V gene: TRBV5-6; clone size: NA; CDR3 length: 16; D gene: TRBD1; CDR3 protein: CASSLERGLFQETQYF; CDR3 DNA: TGTGCCAGCAGCTTGGAAAGGGGGCTCTTTCAAGAGACCCAGTACTTC
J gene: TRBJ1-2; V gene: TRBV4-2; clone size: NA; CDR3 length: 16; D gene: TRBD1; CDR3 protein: CASSQGQWVYDYGYTF; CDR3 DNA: TGTGCCAGCAGCCAGGGACAGTGGGTCTACGACTATGGCTACACCTTC
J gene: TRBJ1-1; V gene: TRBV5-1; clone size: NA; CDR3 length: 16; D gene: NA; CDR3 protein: CASSLAGGTLRAEAFF; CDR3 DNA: TGCGCCAGCAGCTTGGCCGGGGGAACTCTGCGCGCTGAAGCTTTCTTT
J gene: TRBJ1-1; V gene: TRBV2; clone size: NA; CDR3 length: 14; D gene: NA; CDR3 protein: CASSVARGNTEAFF; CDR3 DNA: TGTGCCAGCAGTGTGGCCAGGGGGAACACTGAAGCTTTCTTT
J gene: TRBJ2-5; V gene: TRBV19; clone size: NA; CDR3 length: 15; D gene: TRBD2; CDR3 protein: CASRTERGGQETQYF; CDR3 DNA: TGTGCCAGTAGGACCGAGCGGGGGGGCCAAGAGACCCAGTACTTC
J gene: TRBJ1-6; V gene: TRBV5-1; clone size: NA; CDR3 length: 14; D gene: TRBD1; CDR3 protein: CASSLANRGSPLHF; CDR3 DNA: TGCGCCAGCAGCTTGGCTAACAGGGGTTCACCCCTCCACTTT